This entry describes one T cell receptor beta chain. As yet, its antigen is unknown. The germline V gene has CDR1 LGHNA and CDR2 YSLEER. Deletions cut 5 bases from V and 4 bases from J, with 16 bases between. CDR3 length: 15 amino acids. This record belongs to a study of blood T cells in healthy people across ages. The study's findings and limits: Comparison with aged donors showed that long-lived donors had more naive CD4+ cells and higher diversity. Possibly, changes in expanded clonotypes were confounded because donor CMV status was unknown. TCR beta diversity tracked closely with naive T cell percentage.

A sample-barcoded 5' primer and a J-beta primer mix were used in a second PCR of roughly 7 to 11 cycles. Every cDNA was tagged by a template-switch adaptor with 12 random nucleotides. TCRdb re-derived calls from the 5' RACE reads in MiXCR, one entry per CDR3 protein. The sample consists of 700,000 or so distinct CDR3 sequences, around 38% of them appearing once. The rearrangement links TRBV4-3 to TRBJ2-3; no firm D call. The TCR originated in a man older than 75 in good health. Material for sequencing was blood. The DNA for the CDR3 is TGCGCCAGCAGCTTACTCGCTGGGGAACCAGATACGCAGTATTTT. Translated, it gives CASSLLAGEPDTQYF.